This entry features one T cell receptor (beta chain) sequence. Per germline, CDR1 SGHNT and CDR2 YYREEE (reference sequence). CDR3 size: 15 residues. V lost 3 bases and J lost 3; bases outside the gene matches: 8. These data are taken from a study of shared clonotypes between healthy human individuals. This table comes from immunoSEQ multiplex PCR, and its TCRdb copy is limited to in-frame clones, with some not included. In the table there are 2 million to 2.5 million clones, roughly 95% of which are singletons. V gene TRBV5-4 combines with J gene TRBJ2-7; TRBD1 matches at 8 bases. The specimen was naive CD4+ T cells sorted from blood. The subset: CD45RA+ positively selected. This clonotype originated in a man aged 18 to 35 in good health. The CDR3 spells CASSSTGTGVYEQYF. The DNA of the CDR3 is TGTGCCAGCAGCTCGACGGGGACAGGAGTCTACGAGCAGTACTTC.